The TCR beta chain described here comes from a study of blood T cell dynamics during melanoma immunotherapy. Produced via immunoSEQ multiplex PCR; TCRdb's table is partial and in-frame only. Here the sample spans some 20,000 clones, roughly 89% being singletons. Time point specified: pre-treatment baseline. Germline trimming cut 4 bases from V and 6 bases from J; bases unmatched to any gene: 8. The CDR3 is made up of 13 amino acids. Germline values: CDR1 GTSNPN, CDR2 SVGIG (reference sequence). Source: blood, taken from a patient treated with checkpoint blockade. This sequence originates from a human donor with melanoma. The rearrangement links TRBV30 to TRBJ2-7; 8 nucleotides align to TRBD1. The DNA for the CDR3 is TGTGCCTGGAAGGAGGACAGGGTGGGCGAGCAGTACTTC. Amino acid sequence: CAWKEDRVGEQYF.